Presented here are 28 T cell receptor beta chains from one specimen sequenced in a study of blood T cell repertoires in COVID-19 (dated by TCRdb to 2018 to 2020). Library preparation used the immunoSEQ multiplex PCR assay. The immuneACCESS repertoire file appears here via TCRdb, limited to in-frame rearrangements. These files lack a portion of the clones; in checked studies, under half of the deficit traces to unresolved V genes, and the cause of the others is not known. The sample table contains 250,000 to 300,000 clones; only one count was recorded for roughly 90% of them. The top ten constitute 0.75% to 1% of the sample. The sequenced sample was PBMCs or T cells enriched from blood (not recorded which). The source of these receptors is a woman under 40 who had recovered from COVID-19.

Remarks on this clone: The junction and the germline gene differ at one end; a read error may be behind it. Written as DNA, the CDR3 is TGTGCCAGCAGCTCCGCGGGGGCTAGCGGGATAAATTTT. Translating gives CASSSAGASGINF. This chain uses TRBV7-3 with TRBJ2-3; 9 nucleotides align to TRBD2. Germline values: CDR1 SGHTA, CDR2 FQGTGA. The CDR3 contains 13 residues.

The chain carries TRBV3-1 (or the pseudogene TRBV3-2) and TRBJ1-1; weak D call: TRBD1 (5 bases). With 4 bases removed from V and 0 bases from J, the gap between germline ends came to 9 bases. The CDR3 covers 14 residues. CDR1 and CDR2 from the germline V gene are LGHDT and YNNKEL (reference sequence). This chain's CDR3 is CASSLAGLNTEAFF. The CDR3, as DNA: TGTGCCAGCAGCCTTGCGGGGCTGAACACTGAAGCTTTCTTT.

The chain employs TRBV3-1 (or the pseudogene TRBV3-2) and TRBJ2-7, with 7 bases that match TRBD2. The germline V gene has CDR1 LGHDT and CDR2 YNNKEL (reference sequence). V lost 0 bases to trimming and J lost 2 bases; unmatched junction nucleotides: 4. The CDR3 contains 15 residues. The CDR3 loop is CASSQDSSGAYEQYF. CDR3 sequence (DNA): TGTGCCAGCAGCCAAGATTCCAGCGGGGCCTACGAGCAGTACTTC.

V and J are TRBV6-4 and TRBJ2-1, with 9 bases fitting TRBD2. J gave up 6 bases and V 0 bases, and 6 bases lay outside the gene matches. The CDR3 contains 16 residues. Germline values: CDR1 MRHNA, CDR2 SNTAGT. This CDR3 reads CASSDSERGVSNEQFF. In nucleotides, the CDR3 is TGTGCCAGCAGTGACTCGGAGCGGGGGGTAAGCAATGAGCAGTTCTTC.

The V call is TRBV2, the J call TRBJ2-2; possible D gene TRBD2, 6 bases. Trimming stripped 9 bases from V and 2 bases from J, with 13 bases between. Germline assignment: CDR1 SNHLY and CDR2 FYNNEI. This CDR3 has 14 residues. Here the CDR3 DNA reads TGTGCCAGTGACGGGAGACACAACACCGGGGAGCTGTTTTTT. It translates to CASDGRHNTGELFF.

This sequence joins TRBV7-3 and TRBJ2-3, with D perhaps matching TRBD1 (6 bases). V dropped 6 bases and J dropped 5 bases, with 15 bases sitting between them. The CDR3 contains 14 residues. CDR1 is SGHTA, CDR2 FQGTGA, per germline. Written as DNA, the CDR3 is TGTGCCAGCAGTTTAGCAGGGGTCGTAGATACGCAGTATTTT. This translates into CASSLAGVVDTQYF.

Only one count was recorded for this clone. The chain uses TRBV30 and TRBJ2-1, with TRBD1 matching over 7 bases. This CDR3 contains 14 residues. With 5 bases clipped from V and 1 base from J, the junction kept 5 bases outside the gene matches. CDR1 is GTSNPN, CDR2 SVGIG, per germline (reference sequence). The CDR3 sequence: CAWVDRASYNEQFF. DNA for the CDR3: TGTGCCTGGGTTGACAGGGCTTCCTACAATGAGCAGTTCTTC.

This chain uses TRBV29-1 with TRBJ1-1; D gene unclear. This CDR3 comprises 13 residues. Germline-derived CDR1 and CDR2 are SQVTM and ANQGSEA. Trimming stripped 2 bases from V and 0 bases from J, with 7 bases between. This chain's CDR3 is CSVETHLNTEAFF. The DNA for the CDR3 is TGCAGCGTTGAAACCCACTTGAACACTGAAGCTTTCTTT.

The rearrangement links TRBV5-1 to TRBJ2-7; 7 bases are shared with TRBD1. Germline trimming cut 0 bases from V and 1 base from J; bases unmatched to any gene: 19. The CDR3 has 20 residues. Germline V CDR1 and CDR2: SGHRS, YFSETQ. The CDR3 reads CASSLVHPESGGEGSYEQYF. In DNA, the CDR3 is TGCGCCAGCAGCTTGGTCCACCCGGAATCAGGGGGAGAGGGGTCCTACGAGCAGTACTTC.

V gene TRBV9 combines with J gene TRBJ2-3, with 8 bases matching TRBD1. The CDR3 length is 14 residues. From germline, CDR1 is SGDLS and CDR2 YYNGEE. The trim removed 3 bases at V and 4 bases at J, leaving 4 bases unmatched. For the CDR3, the DNA is TGTGCCAGCAGCGCGAGGACAGGGCCAGATACGCAGTATTTT. Translated, it gives CASSARTGPDTQYF.

The CDR3: CASSLTLAGTPQETQYF. CDR3 DNA sequence: TGCGCCAGCAGCTTGACCCTGGCAGGTACTCCCCAAGAGACCCAGTACTTC. This chain joins TRBV5-1 and TRBJ2-5, with D uncertain. V was cut by 1 base and J by 1 base, with 17 bases left in between. Germline assignment: CDR1 SGHRS and CDR2 YFSETQ. This CDR3 has 17 residues.

The chain has TRBV30 and TRBJ1-2; 9 bases line up with TRBD1. Trimming removed 0 bases from V and 0 bases from J; junction bases left unmatched: 8. Per the germline V gene, CDR1 is GTSNPN and CDR2 is SVGIG (reference sequence). The CDR3 loop spans 17 amino acids. The CDR3 nucleotides read TGTGCCTGGAGTGTAATGGACAGGGGTCATCCTAACTATGGCTACACCTTC. It is translated as CAWSVMDRGHPNYGYTF.

The chain employs TRBV29-1 and TRBJ2-2; the D gene is possibly TRBD1 (5 bases). CDR1 is SQVTM and CDR2 is ANQGSEA in the germline V gene. Trimming removed 0 bases from V and 7 bases from J, with 9 bases in between. The CDR3 has 13 amino acids. CDR3 loop: CSVEESGFGELFF. As DNA, the CDR3 is TGCAGCGTTGAAGAATCAGGGTTCGGGGAGCTGTTTTTT.

The table lists this clone with a count of one. V usage is TRBV10-3 and J usage is TRBJ2-5, with TRBD2 identical over 9 bases. With V trimmed by 2 bases and J by 5 bases, 12 bases remained unmatched. CDR1 and CDR2 from the germline V gene are ENHRY and SYGVKD. This CDR3 is built from 17 residues. CDR3 amino acids: CAISEIPLAGSGETQYF. CDR3 coding DNA: TGTGCCATCAGTGAGATTCCCCTAGCGGGGAGCGGGGAGACCCAGTACTTC.

This clone has more than one count but fewer than ten. V and J are TRBV9 and TRBJ1-1, with 7 positions matching TRBD1. Per germline, CDR1 SGDLS and CDR2 YYNGEE. The CDR3 contains 16 residues. The J segment lost 1 base and the V segment lost 3 bases, leaving 9 bases of the junction unmatched. The DNA for the CDR3 is TGTGCCAGCAGCGCCACAGGGGACGCCAGGAACACTGAAGCTTTCTTT. It is translated as CASSATGDARNTEAFF.

This chain uses TRBV28 with TRBJ2-6; the D gene is possibly TRBD1 (6 bases). In germline, CDR1 is MDHEN, CDR2 SYDVKM. Deletions cut 5 bases from V and 1 base from J, with 18 bases between. CDR3 length: 18 amino acids. This chain's CDR3 is CASSLIQGIGSGANVLTF. The CDR3, as DNA: TGTGCCAGCAGTCTCATACAGGGAATAGGGTCTGGGGCCAACGTCCTGACTTTC.

The CDR3 spells CASSPGTVGSGYTF. For the CDR3, the DNA is TGCGCCAGCAGCCCCGGGACAGTCGGTTCTGGCTACACCTTC. The chain uses TRBV4-3 and TRBJ1-2; 7 bases map to TRBD1. V shed 4 bases and J 7 bases; nucleotides not matched to a gene: 9. The CDR3 runs to 14 residues. Germline loops: CDR1 LGHNA, CDR2 YSLEER.

With regard to this clone: This sample also contains other DNA sequences that code for the same CDR3. The gene calls are TRBV6-1 and TRBJ2-7, with TRBD1 matching 11 bases. V lost 3 bases and J lost 3; bases outside the gene matches: 1. This CDR3 comprises 14 residues. Per the germline V gene, CDR1 is MNHNS and CDR2 is SASEGT. This CDR3 reads CASSEGTGGYEQYF. CDR3 coding DNA: TGTGCCAGCAGTGAGGGGACAGGGGGCTACGAGCAGTACTTC.

For the CDR3, the DNA is TGCGCCAGCAGCCAAGTACTAGCGGGGGGCGATACGCAGTATTTT. Translated, it gives CASSQVLAGGDTQYF. The rearrangement links TRBV4-3 to TRBJ2-3, with 12 bases lining up with TRBD2. Germline V CDR1 and CDR2: LGHNA, YSLEER. V lost 1 base to trimming and J lost 6 bases; unmatched junction nucleotides: 2. This CDR3 is built from 15 residues.

This sequence joins TRBV2 and TRBJ1-6, with 7 bases that match TRBD1. CDR1 is SNHLY, CDR2 FYNNEI, per germline. The CDR3 is 17 residues long. The ends lost 4 bases at V and 0 bases at J; junction bases unmatched: 6. CDR3 nucleotides: TGTGCCAGCAGTGGGGGACAGTCGAGCTCCTATAATTCACCCCTCCACTTT. Its protein product is CASSGGQSSSYNSPLHF. The full variable domain, with the rest looked up from reference TRBV2 and TRBJ1-6, is EPEVTQTPSHQVTQMGQEVILRCVPISNHLYFYWYRQILGQKVEFLVSFYNNEISEKSEIFDDQFSVERPDGSNFTLKIRSTKLEDSAMYFCASSGGQSSSYNSPLHFGNGTRLTVT.

The chain is built from TRBV10-2 and TRBJ1-2; maybe TRBD1 (5 bases). V was shortened by 4 bases and J by 7 bases, with 25 bases between the two germline ends. The CDR3 runs 17 residues. Germline CDR1 and CDR2: WSHSY and SAAADI. The DNA for the CDR3 is TGCGCCAGCAGTGCATCCGGGACTACTGGGAAGGTTCGTGGCTACACCTTC. Protein: CASSASGTTGKVRGYTF.

The rearrangement links TRBV28 to TRBJ2-5; the D gene is possibly TRBD2 (6 bases). The germline CDR1 and CDR2 sequences are MDHEN and SYDVKM. This CDR3 region has 14 residues. V gave up 4 bases and J gave up 6 bases, with 15 bases separating them. CDR3 coding DNA: TGTGCCAGCAGTTCGGTAGGGGAGGCGAAGACCCAGTACTTC. Translated: CASSSVGEAKTQYF.

In this sample, this clone turned up once. The chain recombines TRBV29-1 with TRBJ1-2, with 8 nucleotides matching TRBD1. Germline V gene sequence: CDR1 SQVTM, CDR2 ANQGSEA. The CDR3 spans 14 residues. J was trimmed by 8 bases and V by 6 bases; bases with no gene match: 14. CDR3 amino acids: CSVATDRVREGYTF. The CDR3 bases are TGCAGCGTCGCGACGGACAGGGTTCGAGAGGGCTACACCTTC. Drawing the rest from reference TRBV29-1 and TRBJ1-2, the complete variable domain is SAVISQKPSRDICQRGTSLTIQCQVDSQVTMMFWYRQQPGQSLTLIATANQGSEATYESGFVIDKFPISRPNLTFSTLTVSNMSPEDSSIYLCSVATDRVREGYTFGSGTRLTVV.

V usage is TRBV27 and J usage is TRBJ2-1; 10 nucleotides agree with TRBD2. Germline-derived CDR1 and CDR2 are MNHEY and SMNVEV (reference sequence). Losses at the gene ends were 3 bases for V and 4 bases for J; bases not matched to a gene: 9. The CDR3 consists of 17 residues. CDR3 nucleotide sequence: TGTGCCAGCAGTTTTGGAGCGGGAGGGCCGATATACAATGAGCAGTTCTTC. Translated: CASSFGAGGPIYNEQFF.

This clone was recorded only once. CDR3 in amino acids: CASSQARLAGVLEQFF. In nucleotides, the CDR3 is TGTGCCAGCAGCCAAGCAAGGCTAGCGGGAGTCCTAGAGCAGTTCTTC. The gene calls are TRBV4-2 and TRBJ2-1; 10 positions agree with TRBD2. The CDR3 extends over 16 amino acids. Trimming cost V 1 base and J 10 bases; bases outside gene matches: 10. Germline assignment: CDR1 LGHNA and CDR2 YNFKEQ.

This chain uses TRBV28 with TRBJ2-5, with 7 bases aligning to TRBD1. The V gene end was trimmed by 6 bases and the J gene end by 0 bases; junction bases not matched to a gene: 4. This CDR3 comprises 14 residues. Germline V CDR1 and CDR2: MDHEN, SYDVKM. This CDR3 is CASRLGTDQETQYF. The CDR3 nucleotides read TGTGCCAGCAGACTCGGGACAGACCAAGAGACCCAGTACTTC.

The chain employs TRBV5-6 and TRBJ1-2; 9 bases line up with TRBD1. With 8 bases clipped from V and 8 bases from J, the junction kept 13 bases outside the gene matches. Per the germline V gene, CDR1 is SGHDT and CDR2 is YYEEEE. The CDR3 loop spans 14 amino acids. The DNA for the CDR3 is TGTGCCAGGATTCCGGGACAGGGCCCTCGGGGCTACACCTTC. This encodes CARIPGQGPRGYTF.

The table lists this clone with a count of one. The CDR3 here is CASSPRVRNTEAFF. The DNA of the CDR3 is TGTGCCAGCAGTCCTCGGGTCAGGAACACTGAAGCTTTCTTT. J is TRBJ1-1 and V is TRBV6-5, with D uncertain. In germline, CDR1 is MNHEY, CDR2 SVGAGI. V shed 5 bases and J shed 1 base, with 11 bases lying between them. The CDR3 runs to 14 residues.